This entry lists 16 T cell receptor beta chains sequenced from one sample in a study of T cells in Graves' hyperthyroidism and ophthalmopathy. TCR beta CDR3 region amplification was performed from RNA transcripts. Carried out on the TCR CDR3, a first-round RT-PCR used the HTBI primer set. TCRdb redid the calling of the multiplex PCR reads with MiXCR, one entry per CDR3 protein. This sample carries 530,000 or so distinct CDR3 sequences, approximately 24% of them seen once, and the ten largest clones take 11%. The specimen sequenced was blood. These receptors were collected from a woman aged 25 to 45 with Graves' ophthalmopathy.

The V and J genes are TRBV12-3 or TRBV12-4 and TRBJ1-1; D is undetermined. V lost 7 bases and J lost 5, with 14 bases in between. CDR3 length: 13 residues. As DNA, the CDR3 is TGTGCCAGCATCCAAGGCCTGCGGACTGAAGCTTTCTTT. This codes for CASIQGLRTEAFF.

V is TRBV29-1 and J is TRBJ2-7; TRBD1 aligns across 8 bases. The germline V gene has CDR1 SQVTM and CDR2 ANQGSEA. This CDR3 has 13 amino acids. Germline trimming cut 4 bases from V and 3 bases from J; bases unmatched to any gene: 5. This CDR3 reads CSVALGQGYEQYF. The CDR3 DNA sequence: TGCAGCGTTGCCCTCGGACAGGGCTACGAGCAGTACTTC.

This clonotype was found once. V gene TRBV20-1 combines with J gene TRBJ1-5, with D perhaps TRBD1 (5 bases). V shed 5 bases and J shed 5 bases, with 16 bases lying between them. The germline gives CDR1 DFQATT, CDR2 SNEGSKA (reference sequence). The CDR3 extends over 14 amino acids. The CDR3 region has the DNA TGCAGTGCTGGGACGGTCGTTTACGATCAGCCCCAGCATTTT. It translates to CSAGTVVYDQPQHF.

In its sample, this clonotype was seen many times. In DNA form, the CDR3 reads TGTGCCAGCTCACCACTTCTAGAGATGGAGGCTTTCTTT. Its translation: CASSPLLEMEAFF. The chain has TRBV18 and TRBJ1-1; D gene ambiguous. The CDR3 covers 13 residues. Per the germline V gene, CDR1 is KGHSH and CDR2 is LQKENI. The V end was cut by 1 base, the J end by 11 bases, with 14 bases between.

This clonotype was picked up many times. This chain uses TRBV12-5 with TRBJ1-3; TRBD1 is a possible D gene (5 bases). The germline V gene encodes CDR1 LGHNT and CDR2 FRNRAP. The CDR3 extends over 15 amino acids. V was cut by 7 bases and J by 0 bases, with 13 bases left in between. The CDR3 region is CASAPRGSSGNTIYF. For the CDR3, the DNA is TGTGCTAGTGCCCCCCGGGGGAGCTCTGGAAACACCATATATTTT.

The V and J genes are TRBV7-8 and TRBJ2-7; tentatively, D is TRBD2 (6 bases). Per germline, CDR1 SGHVS and CDR2 FQNEAQ. V lost 5 bases, J lost 5 bases, and 13 bases lay in between. The CDR3 covers 13 residues. Here the CDR3 DNA reads TGTGCCAGCAGCGAGGGACCGGGAGACGAGCAGTACTTC. The encoded protein is CASSEGPGDEQYF.

This clonotype was observed at least ten times. This chain uses TRBV28 with TRBJ1-2; tentative D call: TRBD1 (6 bases). The CDR3 covers 15 residues. Germline loops: CDR1 MDHEN, CDR2 SYDVKM. Trimming took off 6 bases at V and 2 bases at J, with 16 bases between the two ends. The CDR3 region is CASSHPATGNYGYTF. The CDR3 coding sequence is TGTGCCAGCAGCCACCCCGCTACAGGGAACTATGGCTACACCTTC.

This clonotype was seen at least ten times. The CDR3 bases are TGCGCCAGCAGTTCCGGGACTGGATCTGATGGCTACACCTTC. It encodes CASSSGTGSDGYTF. This sequence joins TRBV5-1 and TRBJ1-2; the D gene is possibly TRBD1 (5 bases). The CDR3 runs 14 residues. CDR1 SGHRS and CDR2 YFSETQ come from the germline V gene. The V end was cut by 5 bases, the J end by 6 bases, with 17 bases between.

The genes are TRBV4-1 and TRBJ1-2, with D tentatively TRBD1 (5 bases). CDR1 is MGHRA and CDR2 is YSYEKL in the germline V gene. The CDR3 totals 13 residues. The ends were cut back, 1 base at V and 3 bases at J, with 6 bases in the middle. The CDR3 region is CASSQGDHYGYTF. The CDR3 region has the DNA TGCGCCAGCAGCCAAGGGGACCACTATGGCTACACCTTC.

Comment on this clonotype: A much larger clonotype is one base distant, so this may be a read error. V usage is TRBV6-1 and J usage is TRBJ2-2; 8 bases match TRBD1. The CDR3 loop spans 15 amino acids. Germline assignment: CDR1 MNHNS and CDR2 SASEGT. V dropped 6 bases and J dropped 7; count of bases not matched to a gene: 10. The CDR3 loop reads CASRLSRGQGGELFF. The CDR3 coding sequence is TGTGCCAGCAGACTCTCCAGGGGGCAGGGCGGGGAGCTGTTTTTT.

The chain carries TRBV9 and TRBJ2-7; D remains ambiguous. The germline V and J ends were trimmed by 3 bases and 5 bases, with 24 bases remaining between them. CDR1 and CDR2 (germline): SGDLS, YYNGEE. The CDR3 covers 17 residues. CDR3 sequence reads: CASSGNPRTVSANEQYF. CDR3 nucleotides: TGTGCCAGCAGCGGAAACCCCCGGACGGTCTCGGCTAACGAGCAGTACTTC.

In this sample, this clonotype turned up many times. This sequence joins TRBV11-1 and TRBJ1-2; D may be TRBD1 (5 bases). V was pared by 1 base and J by 4 bases, with 16 bases between. This CDR3 is 16 amino acids long. The V gene's germline CDR1 is SGHAT and CDR2 FQDESV (reference sequence). This CDR3 reads CASSLVSGREGYGYTF. CDR3 nucleotides: TGTGCCAGCAGCTTAGTGTCGGGACGAGAGGGCTATGGCTACACCTTC.

The rearrangement joins TRBV6-1 to TRBJ2-5; 9 positions agree with TRBD2. Germline-derived CDR1 and CDR2 are MNHNS and SASEGT. The CDR3 runs to 17 residues. V lost 2 bases and J lost 6; bases outside the gene matches: 13. The CDR3 region has the DNA TGTGCCAGCAGTGAACTAGCGGGAATGGAGTTACGGAAGACCCAGTACTTC. This translates into CASSELAGMELRKTQYF.

The chain joins TRBV11-3 to TRBJ1-1, with 7 bases identical to TRBD1. Germline CDR1 is SGHNT and CDR2 is YENEEA. J was trimmed by 6 bases and V by 5 bases; bases with no gene match: 6. The CDR3 runs 13 residues. This CDR3 reads CASSAGTEAEAFF. The CDR3, as DNA: TGTGCCAGCAGCGCCGGGACAGAGGCTGAAGCTTTCTTT.

This clonotype was observed at least ten times. The rearrangement joins TRBV2 to TRBJ2-7; 11 nucleotides align to TRBD1. The CDR3 contains 14 residues. Germline values: CDR1 SNHLY, CDR2 FYNNEI. With 6 bases clipped from V and 4 bases from J, the junction kept 5 bases outside the gene matches. CDR3: CASRPDRGLYEQYF. The CDR3 coding sequence is TGTGCCAGCAGACCGGACAGGGGGCTGTACGAGCAGTACTTC.

This clonotype was observed a single time. One end of the junction varies from germline; a read error may be responsible. The chain carries TRBV15 and TRBJ1-1; TRBD1 matches 11 bases. CDR1 and CDR2 (germline): LNHNV, YYDKDF (reference sequence). The CDR3 has 14 amino acids. CDR3 region: CATGRDRGDTEAFF. The DNA for the CDR3 is TGTGCCACCGGCAGGGACAGGGGGGACACTGAAGCTTTCTTT.